A selection of T cell receptor beta chains follows, all from one sample in a study of graft-versus-host responses after intestinal transplantation. Their cognate antigens are unknown. Sequencing used immunoSEQ multiplex PCR; TCRdb keeps in-frame clones, though not all of them. The top ten clones hold around 0.38% of a sample with just over 85,000 clones, 85% to 95% of them seen once. The source was unstimulated CD8+ T cells sorted from spleen or lymph node cells, collected before transplant. Source of these receptors: a human donor who was the organ donor for an intestinal transplant. The CDR3 runs from the conserved cysteine through the conserved F or W. The D gene is left open where the match is weak. A clone size is listed for some rows: how often the clone was seen (once, few, many), or a class if it is expanded.

D gene: -; V gene: TRBV19; clone size: -; CDR3 length: 15; J gene: TRBJ2-3; CDR3 DNA: TGTGCCAGTAGTATCTGGGCAGGAAAAGCAGATACGCAGTATTTT; CDR3 protein: CASSIWAGKADTQYF
D gene: -; V gene: TRBV6-1; clone size: -; CDR3 length: 15; J gene: TRBJ2-7; CDR3 DNA: TGTGCCAGCAGTGAAGGGCCCGACAGCTCCTACGAGCAGTACTTC; CDR3 protein: CASSEGPDSSYEQYF
D gene: -; V gene: TRBV19; clone size: -; CDR3 length: 11; J gene: TRBJ2-7; CDR3 DNA: TGTGCCAGCGCGAGAGGCTACGAGCAGTACTTC; CDR3 protein: CASARGYEQYF
D gene: -; V gene: TRBV6-9; clone size: -; CDR3 length: 16; J gene: TRBJ2-7; CDR3 DNA: TGTGCCAGCAGTCCGCCCAGCGGGCCTCCGGGCTACGAGCAGTACTTC; CDR3 protein: CASSPPSGPPGYEQYF
D gene: TRBD1; V gene: TRBV4-2; clone size: -; CDR3 length: 17; J gene: TRBJ2-7; CDR3 DNA: TGTGCCAGCAGCCAAATCCCCAGACAGGGGGGACCCTACGGGCAGTACTTC; CDR3 protein: CASSQIPRQGGPYGQYF
D gene: -; V gene: TRBV19; clone size: few; CDR3 length: 13; J gene: TRBJ1-1; CDR3 DNA: TGTGCCAGTAGTATGATAGTGAACACTGAAGCTTTCTTT; CDR3 protein: CASSMIVNTEAFF
D gene: TRBD1; V gene: TRBV2; clone size: -; CDR3 length: 17; J gene: TRBJ2-2; CDR3 DNA: TGTGCCAGCAGTGAACTTCGACAGGGGTTAGGAACCGGGGAGCTGTTTTTT; CDR3 protein: CASSELRQGLGTGELFF
D gene: TRBD1; V gene: TRBV11-2; clone size: -; CDR3 length: 13; J gene: TRBJ1-3; CDR3 DNA: TGTGCCAGCAGCTACGGACAGGGCGGCACCATATATTTT; CDR3 protein: CASSYGQGGTIYF
D gene: -; V gene: TRBV10-3; clone size: -; CDR3 length: 12; J gene: TRBJ2-3; CDR3 DNA: TGTGCCATCAGTGAGTTGAGGGATACGCAGTATTTT; CDR3 protein: CAISELRDTQYF
D gene: TRBD2; V gene: TRBV7-2; clone size: -; CDR3 length: 17; J gene: TRBJ2-5; CDR3 DNA: TGTGCCAGCAGCTTTAGAGCGTTCGGGGGACTAGCGGAGACCCAGTACTTC; CDR3 protein: CASSFRAFGGLAETQYF
D gene: -; V gene: TRBV28; clone size: -; CDR3 length: 15; J gene: TRBJ1-4; CDR3 DNA: TGTGCCAGCAGTTTATTGGAGGGATTGGGGGAAAAACTGTTTTTT; CDR3 protein: CASSLLEGLGEKLFF
D gene: -; V gene: TRBV5-5; clone size: once; CDR3 length: 15; J gene: TRBJ2-5; CDR3 DNA: TGTGCCAGCAGCTTGTACCTCGTCGGCCAAGAGACCCAGTACTTC; CDR3 protein: CASSLYLVGQETQYF
D gene: -; V gene: TRBV6-5; clone size: -; CDR3 length: 15; J gene: TRBJ1-1; CDR3 DNA: TGTGCCAGCAGTTATAAGTGGCCGGGGTCGGGTGAAGCTTTCTTT; CDR3 protein: CASSYKWPGSGEAFF
D gene: -; V gene: TRBV9; clone size: -; CDR3 length: 15; J gene: TRBJ2-5; CDR3 DNA: TGTGCCAGCAGCGCGGAAGGGAGACAACAAGAGACCCAGTACTTC; CDR3 protein: CASSAEGRQQETQYF
D gene: -; V gene: TRBV6-5; clone size: once; CDR3 length: 14; J gene: TRBJ1-5; CDR3 DNA: TGTGCCAGCAGTCGGGGTGGTCGCAATCAGCCCCAGCATTTT; CDR3 protein: CASSRGGRNQPQHF
D gene: TRBD1; V gene: TRBV4-2; clone size: -; CDR3 length: 15; J gene: TRBJ2-7; CDR3 DNA: TGTGCCAGCAGCCAAGACCGGACAGGGGGACGCGAGCAGTACTTC; CDR3 protein: CASSQDRTGGREQYF